This TCR beta chain came from a study of CD8 T cells in Susac syndrome. CDR1 and CDR2 from the germline V gene are MNHNS and SASEGT. V shed 6 bases and J shed 1 base, with 18 bases lying between them. The CDR3 loop spans 16 amino acids. CD8+ and CD4+ blood T cells underwent TCR beta sequencing. Negative magnetic isolation gave CD8+ and CD4+ cells; FACS enriched CD8+ TEMRA. Reverse transcription of about 0.45 to 1 ug RNA was performed with random hexamers. The CDR3 of TCR beta was amplified by immunoSEQ multiplex PCR across 54 Vbeta and 13 Jbeta. One entry per CDR3 protein, called by TCRdb with MiXCR from the immunoSEQ multiplex PCR reads. The profile shows approximately 300,000 distinct CDR3 sequences, approximately 85% of them singletons.

Sequenced input: CD8+ T cells from PBMCs. The V and J genes are TRBV6-1 and TRBJ1-1, with TRBD1 as a possible D gene (5 bases). The receptor was isolated from a human donor with multiple sclerosis. The CDR3 region is CASSKGRVWGNTEAFF. The CDR3 DNA reads TGTGCCAGCAGCAAGGGGAGGGTTTGGGGGAACACTGAAGCTTTCTTT.